This T cell receptor (beta chain) emerged from a study of cytomegalovirus exposure and HLA in healthy donors. General study findings and limits: V- and J-gene trimming of TCR beta was linked (in a later analysis) to a missense DCLRE1C variant. In an earlier analysis, in several hundred donors, most V segments appeared productive either ~87% or ~30% of the time. The investigators catalogued 150 to 200 TCR beta chains as cytomegalovirus-associated. Reportedly, a later analysis found an Asian-associated ancestry cluster had fewer N-insertions than the approximately 670-donor mean.

Comment on this clone: Its antigen is undetermined.

The CDR3 totals 14 residues. Germline V lookup: CDR1 SGHAT, CDR2 FQNNGV. V shed 1 base and J 7 bases; nucleotides not matched to a gene: 4. PCR was performed using 60 Vbeta and 13 Jbeta primers. Here immunoSEQ multiplex PCR was the method, and the copy in TCRdb shows in-frame clones only, minus some. The sample includes about 140,000 clones. The chain employs TRBV11-2 and TRBJ2-1, with 7 bases lining up with TRBD1. Sequencing input: PBMCs. The TCR originated in a young woman in good health and CMV-seronegative. The CDR3 DNA reads TGTGCCAGCAGCTTAGTACAGGGGTATAATGAGCAGTTCTTC. Amino acid sequence: CASSLVQGYNEQFF.